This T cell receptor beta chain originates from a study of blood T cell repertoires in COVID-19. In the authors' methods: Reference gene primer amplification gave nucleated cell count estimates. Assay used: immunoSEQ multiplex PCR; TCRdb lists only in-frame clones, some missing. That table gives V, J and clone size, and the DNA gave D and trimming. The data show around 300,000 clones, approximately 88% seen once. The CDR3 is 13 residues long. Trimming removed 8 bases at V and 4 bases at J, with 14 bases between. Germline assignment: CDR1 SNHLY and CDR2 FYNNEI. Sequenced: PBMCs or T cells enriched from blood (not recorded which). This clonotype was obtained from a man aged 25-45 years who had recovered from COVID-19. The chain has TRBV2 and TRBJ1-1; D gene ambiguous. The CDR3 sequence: CASRHEGSTEAFF. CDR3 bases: TGTGCCAGCCGACATGAGGGTAGCACTGAAGCTTTCTTT.